These 18 T cell receptor beta chains were all obtained from the same sample, sequenced in a study of cytomegalovirus exposure and HLA in healthy donors. Using immunoSEQ multiplex PCR, the repertoire was profiled, and TCRdb retains in-frame clones only, with some absent. The table records 50,000 to 80,000 clones, 95% of them present only once. What was sequenced was PBMCs. These receptors were taken from a woman aged 18-29 years in good health and CMV-seropositive.

CDR3 nucleotides: TGCAGCGTTGGCTCCCACTCGGGAACTGAAGCTTTCTTT. This sequence encodes CSVGSHSGTEAFF. The chain uses TRBV29-1 and TRBJ1-1; no firm D call. The CDR3 covers 13 residues. Germline assignment: CDR1 SQVTM and CDR2 ANQGSEA. The germline V and J ends were trimmed by 4 bases and 5 bases, with 14 bases remaining between them.

CDR3 sequence reads: CASNPDRDAYGYTF. The DNA for the CDR3 is TGTGCCAGTAACCCGGACAGGGATGCCTATGGCTACACCTTC. The rearrangement links TRBV19 to TRBJ1-2, with 8 bases lining up with TRBD1. Germline-derived CDR1 and CDR2 are LNHDA and SQIVND (reference sequence). This CDR3 comprises 14 residues. V lost 7 bases, J lost 4 bases, and 8 bases stayed unmatched. Based on the CDR3 plus reference TRBV19 and TRBJ1-2, the full variable domain is DGGITQSPKYLFRKEGQNVTLSCEQNLNHDAMYWYRQDPGQGLRLIYYSQIVNDFQKGDIAEGYSVSREKKESFPLTVTSAQKNPTAFYLCASNPDRDAYGYTFGSGTRLTVV.

The chain has TRBV5-6 and TRBJ2-1, with 13 bases lining up with TRBD2. V was pared by 1 base and J by 8 bases, with 6 bases of the junction left unmatched. The CDR3 runs to 16 residues. The V gene's germline CDR1 is SGHDT and CDR2 YYEEEE. The CDR3 nucleotides read TGTGCCAGCAGCTTGACAGGACTAGCGGGAGTGGATGAGCAGTTCTTC. This codes for CASSLTGLAGVDEQFF.

The chain joins TRBV7-6 to TRBJ2-7, with D tentatively TRBD1 (6 bases). This CDR3 spans 14 amino acids. The V gene's germline CDR1 is SGHVS and CDR2 FNYEAQ. Trimming cost V 5 bases and J 7 bases, with 18 bases left between them. CDR3 protein: CASSLTLAQGEQYF. The CDR3 DNA is TGTGCCAGCAGCCTGACACTCGCGCAGGGGGAGCAGTACTTC.

This clone has only one observation. CDR3 loop: CASSRSASGRNEQFF. As DNA, the CDR3 is TGTGCCAGCAGTCGCAGTGCTAGCGGGAGGAATGAGCAGTTCTTC. The rearrangement joins TRBV6-5 to TRBJ2-1; 11 bases map to TRBD2. The CDR3 has 15 amino acids. Trimming cost V 5 bases and J 7 bases; bases outside gene matches: 7. Germline V CDR1 and CDR2: MNHEY, SVGAGI.

This clone has a single count. The chain joins TRBV6-4 to TRBJ2-3, with no clear D. This CDR3 comprises 14 residues. Germline lookup yields CDR1 MRHNA and CDR2 SNTAGT. V lost 0 bases and J lost 2, with 6 bases in between. The CDR3 nucleotides are TGTGCCAGCAGTGACTCGGGCGACACAGATACGCAGTATTTT. Translating gives CASSDSGDTDTQYF.

The rearrangement joins TRBV11-3 to TRBJ2-7; 8 bases line up with TRBD1. The CDR3 totals 13 residues. V shed 5 bases, J shed 3 bases, and the junction held 3 bases outside the gene matches. Germline V CDR1 and CDR2: SGHNT, YENEEA. This CDR3 reads CASSVGQGYEQYF. The CDR3 DNA reads as TGTGCCAGCAGCGTAGGACAGGGCTACGAGCAGTACTTC. Full variable domain (rest looked up from reference TRBV11-3 and TRBJ2-7): EAGVVQSPRYKIIEKKQPVAFWCNPISGHNTLYWYLQNLGQGPELLIRYENEEAVDDSQLPKDRFSAERLKGVDSTLKIQPAELGDSAVYLCASSVGQGYEQYFGPGTRLTVT.

The V and J genes are TRBV7-2 and TRBJ2-1; tentatively, D is TRBD2 (7 bases). This CDR3 is built from 15 residues. CDR1 and CDR2 from the germline V gene are SGHTA and FQGNSA. Trimming left V 1 base short and J 3 bases short, with 10 bases between. This CDR3 reads CASSLEGGGYNEQFF. CDR3 in DNA: TGTGCCAGCAGCTTAGAAGGGGGGGGCTACAATGAGCAGTTCTTC.

V gene TRBV30 combines with J gene TRBJ2-1, with 8 bases lining up with TRBD2. J was trimmed by 9 bases and V by 0 bases; bases with no gene match: 4. The CDR3 runs to 13 residues. Germline lookup yields CDR1 GTSNPN and CDR2 SVGIG (reference sequence). The CDR3 nucleotides read TGTGCCTGGAGTGTTGAGCGGGAGTTTGAGCAGTTCTTC. Translated: CAWSVEREFEQFF.

J is TRBJ2-5 and V is TRBV14, with D possibly being TRBD2 (6 bases). Germline lookup yields CDR1 SGHDN and CDR2 FVKESK. The V gene lost 4 bases and the J gene lost 1 base, with 16 bases spanning the gap. This CDR3 has 16 amino acids. CDR3 bases: TGTGCCAGCAGCCTTTTGGCGGGGATCCTCCAAGAGACCCAGTACTTC. This translates into CASSLLAGILQETQYF. The whole variable domain, remainder taken from reference TRBV14 and TRBJ2-5, is EAGVTQFPSHSVIEKGQTVTLRCDPISGHDNLYWYRRVMGKEIKFLLHFVKESKQDESGMPNNRFLAERTGGTYSTLKVQPAELEDSGVYFCASSLLAGILQETQYFGPGTRLLVL.

The rearrangement links TRBV9 to TRBJ2-1; 11 bases line up with TRBD2. Germline CDR1 reads SGDLS; CDR2 reads YYNGEE. This CDR3 has 17 residues. Germline trimming cut 3 bases from V and 2 bases from J; bases unmatched to any gene: 7. The CDR3 region is CASSAGLAGGTYNEQFF. DNA of the CDR3: TGTGCCAGCAGCGCGGGGTTAGCGGGGGGGACCTACAATGAGCAGTTCTTC.

This sequence joins TRBV5-1 and TRBJ1-1, with D perhaps matching TRBD1 (6 bases). The CDR3 is made up of 15 amino acids. V lost 3 bases to trimming and J lost 8 bases, with 20 bases between them. The germline gives CDR1 SGHRS, CDR2 YFSETQ. The CDR3 bases are TGCGCCAGCAGCTGGGGGTCCGGGGGGCCAAAAGAAGCTTTCTTT. Its translation is CASSWGSGGPKEAFF. Combining the CDR3 with reference TRBV5-1 and TRBJ1-1 gives the whole variable domain KAGVTQTPRYLIKTRGQQVTLSCSPISGHRSVSWYQQTPGQGLQFLFEYFSETQRNKGNFPGRFSGRQFSNSRSEMNVSTLELGDSALYLCASSWGSGGPKEAFFGQGTRLTVV.

Note on this clone: One end of the junction is discordant with germline, which a read error may explain. This rearrangement joins TRBV7-7 to TRBJ2-2; 9 nucleotides match TRBD1. CDR1 and CDR2 (germline): SSHAT, FNYEAQ (reference sequence). The CDR3 is 16 amino acids. The CDR3 is CASSLTGTGLAGELFF. In DNA, the CDR3 is TGTGCTAGCAGCTTAACGGGGACAGGGTTAGCCGGGGAGCTGTTTTTT.

This clone appeared many times. The chain employs TRBV30 and TRBJ1-2; unclear D gene. This CDR3 has 13 residues. Trimming took 7 bases from V and 5 from J, leaving 17 bases between them. In germline, CDR1 is GTSNPN, CDR2 SVGIG (reference sequence). The chain's CDR3 is CAYSADSDYGYTF. CDR3 DNA: TGTGCCTATTCGGCGGACTCGGATTATGGCTACACCTTC.

The chain joins TRBV7-8 to TRBJ2-7, with a weak D call TRBD1 (6 bases). V was pared by 0 bases and J by 5 bases, with 14 bases between. There are 15 residues in the CDR3. CDR1 and CDR2 (germline): SGHVS, FQNEAQ. The CDR3 region is CASSLAGRGMDEQYF. The CDR3 region has the DNA TGTGCCAGCAGCTTAGCAGGCAGGGGTATGGACGAGCAGTACTTC.

The V gene is TRBV28, the J gene TRBJ1-2; 8 nucleotides match TRBD1. V trimming: 6 bases; J trimming: 1 base; junction bases outside the gene matches: 10. The germline V gene has CDR1 MDHEN and CDR2 SYDVKM. The CDR3 is 16 amino acids. The CDR3 DNA is TGTGCCAGCAGGCGACAGGGGCGCCCTTTTAACTATGGCTACACCTTC. The encoded protein is CASRRQGRPFNYGYTF.

The V and J genes are TRBV7-8 and TRBJ2-1; D is perhaps TRBD2 (6 bases). V dropped 1 base and J dropped 7 bases, with 23 bases sitting between them. Germline CDR1 and CDR2: SGHVS and FQNEAQ. CDR3 size: 18 residues. The CDR3 loop is CASSLVSRENSLLNEQFF. The CDR3 nucleotides read TGTGCCAGCAGCTTAGTTTCCCGGGAGAATAGCCTCCTTAATGAGCAGTTCTTC.

CDR3 sequence reads: CAWSRGQSQETQYF. CDR3 nucleotides: TGTGCCTGGAGTCGCGGACAGAGCCAAGAGACCCAGTACTTC. This chain links TRBV30 with TRBJ2-5, with D perhaps TRBD1 (6 bases). Deletions cut 2 bases from V and 1 base from J, with 11 bases between. Germline loops: CDR1 GTSNPN, CDR2 SVGIG (reference sequence). This CDR3 comprises 14 residues.